These T cell receptor beta chains were read from a single sample in a study of blood T cell repertoires in COVID-19. Data came from immunoSEQ multiplex PCR; TCRdb stores just in-frame clones and leaves some out. The sample lists some 69,000 clones; 80% to 90% were seen once. The material sequenced was peripheral blood. These receptors originate from a woman between 70 and 85 years old with acute or convalescent COVID-19. The CDR3 runs from the conserved cysteine through the conserved F or W. D genes are given only for firm matches. Some rows mark clone size as missing; the rest say once, few, many or name a class of expanded clone.

abundance	v_gene	j_gene	d_gene	CDR3aa	CDR3nt
NA	TRBV6-5	TRBJ2-2	NA	CASATYGNTGELFF	TGTGCCAGCGCCACCTACGGGAACACCGGGGAGCTGTTTTTT
NA	TRBV11-2	TRBJ1-5	NA	CASSLDAGGNQPQHF	TGTGCCAGCAGCTTGGACGCCGGGGGCAATCAGCCCCAGCATTTT
NA	TRBV3-1/TRBV3-2	TRBJ1-2	NA	CASSQDRRGRGYTF	TGTGCCAGCAGCCAAGATAGGAGGGGACGGGGCTACACCTTC
NA	TRBV6-5	TRBJ1-4	NA	CASSHLLQANEKLFF	TGTGCCAGCAGTCACCTTTTACAGGCTAATGAAAAACTGTTTTTT
once	TRBV10-1	TRBJ2-1	TRBD2	CASTPGASGSKGYNEQFF	TGCGCCAGCACCCCTGGGGCTAGCGGGAGTAAAGGGTACAATGAGCAGTTCTTC
NA	TRBV2	TRBJ2-3	TRBD2	CASSERGPRFRLLARSDTDTQYF	TGTGCCAGCAGTGAGAGGGGCCCCCGGTTCCGTTTACTAGCGCGGTCGGACACAGATACGCAGTATTTT
NA	TRBV5-1	TRBJ2-7	TRBD2	CASSLGGRDEQYF	TGCGCCAGCAGCTTGGGCGGGAGAGACGAGCAGTACTTC
once	TRBV12-3/TRBV12-4	TRBJ1-1	TRBD1	CASSPGQGLVAFF	TGTGCCAGCAGCCCCGGACAGGGCTTAGTAGCTTTCTTT
medium-sized	TRBV6-6	TRBJ1-1	TRBD1	CAGGQGSMNTEAFF	TGTGCCGGGGGACAGGGCTCGATGAACACTGAAGCTTTCTTT
NA	TRBV3-1/TRBV3-2	TRBJ1-2	NA	CASTGQIGINYGYTF	TGTGCCAGCACAGGACAGATTGGGATTAACTATGGCTACACCTTC